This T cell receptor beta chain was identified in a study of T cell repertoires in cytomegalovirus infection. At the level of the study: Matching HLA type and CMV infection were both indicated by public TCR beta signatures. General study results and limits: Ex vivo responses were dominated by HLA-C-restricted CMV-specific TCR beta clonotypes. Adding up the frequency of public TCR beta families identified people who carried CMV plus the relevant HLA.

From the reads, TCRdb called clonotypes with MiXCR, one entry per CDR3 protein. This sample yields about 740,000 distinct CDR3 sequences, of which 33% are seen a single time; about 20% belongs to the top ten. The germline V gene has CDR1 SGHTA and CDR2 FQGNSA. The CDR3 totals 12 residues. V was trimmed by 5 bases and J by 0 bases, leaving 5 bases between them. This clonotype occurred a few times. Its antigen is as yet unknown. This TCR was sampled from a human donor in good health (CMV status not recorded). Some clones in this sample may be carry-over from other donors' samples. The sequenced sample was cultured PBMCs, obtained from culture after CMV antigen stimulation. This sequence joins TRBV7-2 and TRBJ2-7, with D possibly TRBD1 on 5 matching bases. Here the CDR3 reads CASSGASYEQYF. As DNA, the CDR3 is TGTGCCAGCAGCGGGGCCTCCTACGAGCAGTACTTC.